A single sample is the source of the 10 T cell receptor beta chains below, sequenced in a study of PD-1 blockade in mismatch repair-deficient tumors (dated by TCRdb to about 2017). Libraries were made using the immunoSEQ multiplex PCR assay. Held by TCRdb, this immuneACCESS table contains in-frame sequences only and omits some clones. Under half of the omission traces to an unresolved V gene where checked; the cause of the rest is unknown. This sample has approximately 10,000 clones in its table, and over 70% of those were observed once. The leading ten clones occupy roughly 12% of the sample. Their antigens are not known. The sample's time point, from its label and the paper: approximately ten-day in vitro stimulation with candidate neoantigen peptide 7. The sample consisted of cells cultured in vitro, taken from a patient treated with pembrolizumab. The receptor set was obtained from an adult with mismatch repair-deficient cancer.

The gene calls are TRBV7-8 and TRBJ2-1; 9 bases map to TRBD1. Germline V gene data show CDR1 as SGHVS and CDR2 as FQNEAQ. This CDR3 is built from 14 residues. Trimming removed 8 bases from V and 3 bases from J; junction bases left unmatched: 5. In nucleotides, the CDR3 is TGTGCCAGCTCAACAGGGGGCTTCTACAATGAGCAGTTCTTC. Protein product: CASSTGGFYNEQFF.

The chain couples TRBV27 to TRBJ2-7; TRBD2 agrees at 12 bases. The trim removed 5 bases at V and 3 bases at J, leaving 2 bases unmatched. The CDR3 runs to 14 residues. Looked up from germline, CDR1 is MNHEY and CDR2 is SMNVEV (reference sequence). The CDR3: CASSLGLAGYEQYF. In DNA, the CDR3 is TGTGCCAGCAGTCTGGGACTAGCGGGCTACGAGCAGTACTTC.

This chain connects TRBV28 to TRBJ2-1; D unresolved. The CDR3 is made up of 15 amino acids. Trimming took 2 bases from V and 0 from J, leaving 8 bases between them. CDR1 and CDR2 (germline): MDHEN, SYDVKM. This chain's CDR3 is CASSLVQSSYNEQFF. Here the CDR3 DNA reads TGTGCCAGCAGTTTAGTGCAGAGCTCCTACAATGAGCAGTTCTTC.

The CDR3 DNA sequence: TGCGCCAGCAGCGAACTAGCGGGAGTTGGATATGAGCAGTTCTTC. It translates to CASSELAGVGYEQFF. The chain couples TRBV5-1 to TRBJ2-1; 11 nucleotides agree with TRBD2. Germline values: CDR1 SGHRS, CDR2 YFSETQ. After removal of 4 bases from V and 8 bases from J, the junction contained 8 bases not matched to a gene. This CDR3 has 15 amino acids.

This sequence joins TRBV11-2 and TRBJ2-2; weak D call: TRBD2 (6 bases). This CDR3 has 15 residues. Looked up from germline, CDR1 is SGHAT and CDR2 is FQNNGV. Trimming pared 2 bases from V and 2 bases from J, leaving 9 bases between. The CDR3 sequence: CASSLWGLNTGELFF. The DNA for the CDR3 is TGTGCCAGCAGCTTATGGGGACTCAACACCGGGGAGCTGTTTTTT.

This chain joins TRBV19 and TRBJ2-3, with 8 bases lining up with TRBD2. The CDR3 has 14 residues. V was pared by 8 bases and J by 2 bases, with 6 bases of the junction left unmatched. Germline CDR1 and CDR2: LNHDA and SQIVND (reference sequence). The CDR3 sequence: CASRAGDLTDTQYF. The CDR3 nucleotides read TGTGCCAGTCGAGCGGGAGACCTCACAGATACGCAGTATTTT.

This chain uses TRBV30 with TRBJ2-1, with 8 bases aligning to TRBD2. Germline values: CDR1 GTSNPN, CDR2 SVGIG (reference sequence). This CDR3 has 14 residues. V gave up 4 bases and J gave up 2 bases; unmatched junction bases: 4. The CDR3 DNA reads as TGTGCCTGGAAAGGAGCGGGAGCCTACAATGAGCAGTTCTTC. It yields the protein CAWKGAGAYNEQFF.

The chain employs TRBV28 and TRBJ1-1; TRBD1 matches at 9 bases. With 1 base clipped from V and 5 bases from J, the junction kept 5 bases outside the gene matches. Germline V gives CDR1 MDHEN, CDR2 SYDVKM. The CDR3 length is 15 residues. The DNA for the CDR3 is TGTGCCAGCAGTTTATTAGGACAGGGGCTGACTGAAGCTTTCTTT. Translation: CASSLLGQGLTEAFF.

The chain employs TRBV27 and TRBJ2-7; 7 nucleotides align to TRBD1. CDR1 is MNHEY and CDR2 is SMNVEV in the germline V gene (reference sequence). The J segment lost 0 bases and the V segment lost 4 bases, leaving 9 bases of the junction unmatched. This CDR3 is 16 amino acids long. The CDR3 loop reads CASSSITGAFSYEQYF. In DNA form, the CDR3 reads TGTGCCAGCAGTTCCATCACAGGGGCATTCTCCTACGAGCAGTACTTC.

The V call is TRBV10-1, the J call TRBJ2-3, with D maybe TRBD2 (5 bases). The CDR3 length is 14 residues. Between the trimmed V and J ends, which lost 0 bases and 4 bases, there was a span of 8 bases. Per the germline V gene, CDR1 is WNHNN and CDR2 is SYGVQD (reference sequence). CDR3 in amino acids: CASSESRGADTQYF. The CDR3 DNA is TGCGCCAGCAGTGAGTCACGGGGAGCAGATACGCAGTATTTT.